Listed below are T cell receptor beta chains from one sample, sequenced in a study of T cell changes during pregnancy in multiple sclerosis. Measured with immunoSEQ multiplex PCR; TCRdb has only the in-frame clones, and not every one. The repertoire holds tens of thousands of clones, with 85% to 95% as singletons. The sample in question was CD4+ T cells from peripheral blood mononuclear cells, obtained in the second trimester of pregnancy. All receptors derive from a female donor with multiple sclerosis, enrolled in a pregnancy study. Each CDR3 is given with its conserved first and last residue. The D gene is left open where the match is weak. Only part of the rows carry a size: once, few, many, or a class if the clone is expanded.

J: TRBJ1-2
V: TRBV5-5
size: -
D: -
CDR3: CASSPGVAKLPYGYTF
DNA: TGTGCCAGCAGCCCAGGGGTAGCCAAACTCCCTTATGGCTACACCTTC

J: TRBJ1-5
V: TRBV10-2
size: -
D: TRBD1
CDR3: CASGTGGTQPQHF
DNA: TGCGCCAGCGGGACAGGGGGAACTCAGCCCCAGCATTTT

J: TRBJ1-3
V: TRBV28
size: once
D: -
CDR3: CASTTGGGMRGNTIYF
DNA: TGTGCCAGCACCACTGGCGGGGGAATGAGGGGAAACACCATATATTTT

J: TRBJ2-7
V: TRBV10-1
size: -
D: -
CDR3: CASSKIQGYEQYF
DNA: TGCGCCAGCAGTAAAATACAGGGCTACGAGCAGTACTTC

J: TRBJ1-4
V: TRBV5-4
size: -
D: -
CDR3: CASSSERHSPSNEKLFF
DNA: TGTGCCAGCAGCTCAGAAAGGCATTCCCCTAGTAATGAAAAACTGTTTTTT

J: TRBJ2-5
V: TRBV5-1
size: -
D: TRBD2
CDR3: CASSLLGLGMGETQYF
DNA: TGCGCCAGCAGCTTGCTGGGACTAGGGATGGGGGAGACCCAGTACTTC

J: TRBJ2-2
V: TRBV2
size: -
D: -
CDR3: CASSERLKNTGELFF
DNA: TGTGCCAGCAGTGAACGACTAAAGAACACCGGGGAGCTGTTTTTT

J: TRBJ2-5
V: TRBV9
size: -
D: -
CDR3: CASSASPRETQYF
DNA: TGTGCCAGCAGCGCCTCCCCCCGGGAGACCCAGTACTTC

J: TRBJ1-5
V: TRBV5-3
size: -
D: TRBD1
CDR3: CARRFDRGLGQPQHF
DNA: TGTGCCAGAAGATTTGACAGGGGGCTTGGACAGCCCCAGCATTTT

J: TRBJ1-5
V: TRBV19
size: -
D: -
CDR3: CASSIETPRGGQPQHF
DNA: TGTGCCAGTAGTATAGAGACCCCACGCGGGGGTCAGCCCCAGCATTTT

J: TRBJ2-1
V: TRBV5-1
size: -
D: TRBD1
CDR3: CASSWGLGTGKNEQFF
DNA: TGCGCCAGCAGCTGGGGGCTCGGGACAGGGAAGAATGAGCAGTTCTTC

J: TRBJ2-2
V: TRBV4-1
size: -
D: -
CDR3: CASSQDMDSSNTGELFF
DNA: TGCGCCAGCAGCCAAGATATGGACAGTTCGAACACCGGGGAGCTGTTTTTT

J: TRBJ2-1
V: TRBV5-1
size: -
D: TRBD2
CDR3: CASSSTSSTLNEQFF
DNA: TGCGCCAGCAGCTCGACTAGCAGCACCCTCAATGAGCAGTTCTTC

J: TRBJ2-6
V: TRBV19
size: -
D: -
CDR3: CASSTVRGASGANVLTF
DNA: TGTGCCAGTAGTACGGTCAGGGGGGCCTCTGGGGCCAACGTCCTGACTTTC

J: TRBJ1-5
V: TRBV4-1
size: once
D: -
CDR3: CASSQEFGRLSNQPQHF
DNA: TGCGCCAGCAGCCAAGAATTTGGCAGGCTTAGCAATCAGCCCCAGCATTTT

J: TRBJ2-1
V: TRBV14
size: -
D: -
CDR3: CASSQDRVSARIIEQFF
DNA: TGTGCCAGCAGCCAAGATCGAGTTAGCGCTCGCATTATTGAGCAGTTCTTC

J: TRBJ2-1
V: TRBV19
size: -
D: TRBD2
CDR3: CASSMGLAGNNEQFF
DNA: TGTGCCAGTAGTATGGGTCTAGCGGGCAACAATGAGCAGTTCTTC

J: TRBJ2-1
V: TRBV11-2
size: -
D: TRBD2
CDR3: CASNPGTSGRGEQFF
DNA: TGTGCCAGCAACCCCGGGACTAGCGGGAGGGGTGAGCAGTTCTTC

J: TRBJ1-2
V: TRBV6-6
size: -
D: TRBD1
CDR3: CASSFGQGDGYTF
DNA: TGTGCCAGCAGTTTCGGACAGGGAGATGGCTACACCTTC

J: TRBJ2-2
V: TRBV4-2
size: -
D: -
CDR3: CASSSEQGFGLFF
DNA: TGTGCCAGCAGCTCTGAGCAGGGATTTGGGCTGTTTTTT

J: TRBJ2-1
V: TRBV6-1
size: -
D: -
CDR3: CASSEVAESNEQFF
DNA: TGTGCCAGCAGTGAGGTAGCGGAGAGCAATGAGCAGTTCTTC

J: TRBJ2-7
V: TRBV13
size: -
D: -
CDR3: CASSLTQTAYEQYF
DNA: TGTGCCAGCAGCTTAACACAGACCGCCTACGAGCAGTACTTC

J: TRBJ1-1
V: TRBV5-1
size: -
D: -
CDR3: CASSFWGLNTEAFF
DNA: TGCGCCAGCAGCTTTTGGGGGCTGAACACTGAAGCTTTCTTT

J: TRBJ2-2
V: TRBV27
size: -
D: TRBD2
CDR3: CASSFLTSGRPGELFF
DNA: TGTGCCAGCAGTTTTTTGACTAGCGGGAGGCCCGGGGAGCTGTTTTTT

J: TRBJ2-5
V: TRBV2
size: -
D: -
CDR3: CASSLTSKETQYF
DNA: TGTGCCAGCAGTTTGACTAGTAAGGAGACCCAGTACTTC

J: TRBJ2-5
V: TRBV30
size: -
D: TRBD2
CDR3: CAWSGGTSGAETQYF
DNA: TGTGCCTGGAGTGGCGGGACTAGCGGGGCGGAGACCCAGTACTTC

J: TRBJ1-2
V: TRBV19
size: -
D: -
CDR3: CASSIWGSAGNYGYTF
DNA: TGTGCCAGTAGTATATGGGGGAGTGCGGGGAACTATGGCTACACCTTC

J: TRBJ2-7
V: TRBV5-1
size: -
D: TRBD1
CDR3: CASSLEGQGLGEQYF
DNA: TGCGCCAGCAGCTTGGAGGGACAGGGTTTAGGGGAGCAGTACTTC

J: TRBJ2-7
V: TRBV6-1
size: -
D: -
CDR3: CASSEVAGVRYEQYF
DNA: TGTGCCAGCAGTGAAGTGGCAGGGGTAAGGTACGAGCAGTACTTC

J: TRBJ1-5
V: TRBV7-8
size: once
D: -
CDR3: CASSLERGNQPQHF
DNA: TGTGCCAGCAGCTTAGAGAGGGGCAATCAGCCCCAGCATTTT

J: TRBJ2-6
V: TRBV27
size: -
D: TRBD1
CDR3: CASRDRVGPGANVLTF
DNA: TGTGCCAGCAGGGACAGGGTTGGGCCTGGGGCCAACGTCCTGACTTTC

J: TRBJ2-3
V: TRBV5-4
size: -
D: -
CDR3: CASSLSSGAQYF
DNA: TGTGCCAGCAGCTTGAGTTCGGGGGCGCAGTATTTT

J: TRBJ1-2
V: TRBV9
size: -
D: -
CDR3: CASSAGTYYGYTF
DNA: TGTGCCAGCAGCGCCGGGACTTACTATGGCTACACCTTC

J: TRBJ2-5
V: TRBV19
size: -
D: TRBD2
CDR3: CASSGTSGRAETQYF
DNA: TGTGCCAGTAGTGGGACTAGCGGGAGAGCAGAGACCCAGTACTTC

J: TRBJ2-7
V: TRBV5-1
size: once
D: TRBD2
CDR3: CASSLAPSGGTYEQYF
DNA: TGCGCCAGCAGCTTGGCCCCTAGCGGGGGAACCTACGAGCAGTACTTC

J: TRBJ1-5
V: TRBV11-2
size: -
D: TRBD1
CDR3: CASSSLQGINQPQHF
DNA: TGTGCCAGCAGCTCGTTACAGGGGATCAATCAGCCCCAGCATTTT

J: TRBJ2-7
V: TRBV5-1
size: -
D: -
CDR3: CASSLSAASYEQYF
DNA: TGCGCCAGCAGCTTGTCAGCGGCCTCCTACGAGCAGTACTTC

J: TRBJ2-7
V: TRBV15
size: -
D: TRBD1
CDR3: CATSRGGQGANEQYF
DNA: TGTGCCACCAGCAGAGGTGGACAGGGGGCGAACGAGCAGTACTTC

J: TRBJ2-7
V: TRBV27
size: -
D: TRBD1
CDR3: CASSLSTQQDRDRNEQYF
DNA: TGTGCCAGCAGTTTATCAACCCAGCAGGACAGGGATAGGAACGAGCAGTACTTC

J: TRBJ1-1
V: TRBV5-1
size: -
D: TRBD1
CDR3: CASSPGTGGKYTEAFF
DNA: TGCGCCAGCAGCCCCGGGACAGGGGGGAAGTACACTGAAGCTTTCTTT

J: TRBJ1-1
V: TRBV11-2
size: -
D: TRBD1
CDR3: CASSPGGRATEAFF
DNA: TGTGCCAGCAGCCCAGGGGGGCGGGCAACTGAAGCTTTCTTT

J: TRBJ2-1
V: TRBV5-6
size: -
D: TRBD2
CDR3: CASSPRLAGRYNEQFF
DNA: TGTGCCAGCAGCCCTAGACTAGCGGGACGTTACAATGAGCAGTTCTTC

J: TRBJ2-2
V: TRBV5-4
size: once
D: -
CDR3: CASSLGQTGELFF
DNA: TGTGCCAGCAGCTTGGGACAGACCGGGGAGCTGTTTTTT

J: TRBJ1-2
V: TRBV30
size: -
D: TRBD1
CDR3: CAWARQGLGSGYTF
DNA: TGTGCCTGGGCCCGACAGGGTCTCGGAAGTGGCTACACCTTC

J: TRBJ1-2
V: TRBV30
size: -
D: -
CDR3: CAWSVPQQPSTF
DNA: TGTGCCTGGAGTGTACCCCAACAGCCAAGCACCTTC

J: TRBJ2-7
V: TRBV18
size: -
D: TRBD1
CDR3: CASSPPNRGLYEQYF
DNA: TGTGCCAGCTCACCACCCAACAGGGGGCTCTACGAGCAGTACTTC

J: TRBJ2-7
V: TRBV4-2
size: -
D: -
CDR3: CASSRGDASEQYF
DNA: TGTGCCAGCAGCCGGGGCGACGCCAGCGAGCAGTACTTC

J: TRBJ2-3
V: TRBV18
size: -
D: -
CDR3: CASSATLPGVQGDTQYF
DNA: TGTGCCAGCTCGGCCACCCTCCCAGGGGTGCAGGGAGATACGCAGTATTTT

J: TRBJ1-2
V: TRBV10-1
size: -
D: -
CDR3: CASSEMGRFYGYTF
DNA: TGCGCCAGCAGTGAAATGGGCAGATTCTATGGCTACACCTTC

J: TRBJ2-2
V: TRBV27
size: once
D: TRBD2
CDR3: CASSLRSVLSTGTSRTGELFF
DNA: TGTGCCAGCAGTTTAAGGTCCGTCCTTTCTACCGGGACTAGCCGCACCGGGGAGCTGTTTTTT